The 2 T cell receptor beta chains below come from one sample, sequenced in a study of cytomegalovirus exposure and HLA in healthy donors. Use of 60 Vbeta and 13 Jbeta primers characterized the PCR. Only in-frame clones appear in the TCRdb table, and some are missing; sequencing was by immunoSEQ multiplex PCR. The sample includes about 180,000 clones, around 75% seen only once; the top ten take about 2.9%. Sequenced input: PBMCs. The receptors stem from a male donor in good health and CMV-seronegative.

The V gene is TRBV18, the J gene TRBJ2-5; D call uncertain. The CDR3 extends over 13 amino acids. V shed 5 bases and J shed 2 bases, with 9 bases lying between them. From germline, CDR1 is KGHSH and CDR2 LQKENI. CDR3 sequence (DNA): TGTGCCAGCTCAACTAAAAAACAAGAGACCCAGTACTTC. Its protein product is CASSTKKQETQYF.

Details on this clone: At one end, the junction sequence differs from germline, possibly due to a read error. This rearrangement joins TRBV7-9 to TRBJ2-1; 7 nucleotides line up with TRBD2. This CDR3 region has 14 residues. Germline loops: CDR1 SEHNR, CDR2 FQNEAQ (reference sequence). CDR3 DNA sequence: TGTTCCAGCAGCTTAGCCGGGACTACCAATGAGCAGTTCTTC. Its protein product is CSSSLAGTTNEQFF.